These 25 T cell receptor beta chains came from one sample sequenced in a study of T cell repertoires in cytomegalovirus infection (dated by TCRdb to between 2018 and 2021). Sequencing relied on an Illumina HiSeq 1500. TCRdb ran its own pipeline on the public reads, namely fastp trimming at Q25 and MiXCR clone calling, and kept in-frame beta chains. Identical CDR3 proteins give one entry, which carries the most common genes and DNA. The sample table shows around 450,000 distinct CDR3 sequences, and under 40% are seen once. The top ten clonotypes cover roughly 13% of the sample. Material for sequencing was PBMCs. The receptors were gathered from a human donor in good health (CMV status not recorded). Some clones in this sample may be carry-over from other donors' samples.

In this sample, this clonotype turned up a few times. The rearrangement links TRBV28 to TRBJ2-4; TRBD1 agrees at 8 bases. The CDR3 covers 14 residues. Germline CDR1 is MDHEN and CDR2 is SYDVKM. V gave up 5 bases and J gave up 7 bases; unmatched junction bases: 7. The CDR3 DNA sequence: TGTGCCAGCAGTCTCTACAGGGGGACGAACATTCAGTACTTC. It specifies CASSLYRGTNIQYF.

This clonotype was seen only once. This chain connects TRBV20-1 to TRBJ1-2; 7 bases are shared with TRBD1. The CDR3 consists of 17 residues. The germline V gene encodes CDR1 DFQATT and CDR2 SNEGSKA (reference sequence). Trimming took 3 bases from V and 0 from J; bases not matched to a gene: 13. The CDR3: CSASHTTGTAPNYGYTF. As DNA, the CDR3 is TGCAGTGCTAGCCATACTACAGGGACAGCCCCTAACTATGGCTACACCTTC.

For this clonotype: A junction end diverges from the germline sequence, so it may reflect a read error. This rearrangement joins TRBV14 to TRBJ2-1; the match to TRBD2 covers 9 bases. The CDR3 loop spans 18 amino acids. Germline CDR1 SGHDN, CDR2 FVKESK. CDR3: CASSLKGLAGTPYNAQFF. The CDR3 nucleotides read TGTGCCAGCAGCCTTAAGGGACTAGCTGGGACCCCCTACAATGCGCAGTTCTTC.

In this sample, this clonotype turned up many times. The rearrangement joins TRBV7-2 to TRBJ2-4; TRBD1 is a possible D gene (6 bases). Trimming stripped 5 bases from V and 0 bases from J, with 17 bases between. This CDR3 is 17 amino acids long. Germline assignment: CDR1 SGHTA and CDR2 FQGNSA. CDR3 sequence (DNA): TGTGCCAGCAGCCCCACCGGACAGCCATTAGCCAAAAACATTCAGTACTTC. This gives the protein CASSPTGQPLAKNIQYF.

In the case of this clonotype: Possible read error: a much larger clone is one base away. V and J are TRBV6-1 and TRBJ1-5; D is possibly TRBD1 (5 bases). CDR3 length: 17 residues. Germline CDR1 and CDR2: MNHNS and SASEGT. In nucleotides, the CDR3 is TGTGCCAGCAGCGCGGGTCGGGGACCTAATAGCAATCAGCCCCGGCATTTT. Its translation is CASSAGRGPNSNQPRHF.

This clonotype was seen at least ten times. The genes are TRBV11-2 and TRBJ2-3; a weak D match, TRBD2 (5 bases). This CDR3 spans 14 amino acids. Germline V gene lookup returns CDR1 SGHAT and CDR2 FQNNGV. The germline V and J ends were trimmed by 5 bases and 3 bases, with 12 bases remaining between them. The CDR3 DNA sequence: TGTGCCAGCAGCCTCGACTATGGGACAGATACGCAGTATTTT. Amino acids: CASSLDYGTDTQYF.

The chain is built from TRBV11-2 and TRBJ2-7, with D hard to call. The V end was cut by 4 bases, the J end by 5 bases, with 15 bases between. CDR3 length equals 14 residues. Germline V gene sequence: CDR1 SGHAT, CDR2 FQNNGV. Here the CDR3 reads CASSSAILGHEQYF. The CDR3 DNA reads TGTGCCAGCAGCTCGGCCATCTTGGGCCACGAGCAGTACTTC.

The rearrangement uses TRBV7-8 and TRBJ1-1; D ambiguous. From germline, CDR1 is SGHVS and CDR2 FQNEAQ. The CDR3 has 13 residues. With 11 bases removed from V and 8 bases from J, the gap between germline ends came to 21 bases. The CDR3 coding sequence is TGTGCCTGCGGTCCCGGGAGCGGCACGGAAGCTTTCTTT. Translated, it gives CACGPGSGTEAFF.

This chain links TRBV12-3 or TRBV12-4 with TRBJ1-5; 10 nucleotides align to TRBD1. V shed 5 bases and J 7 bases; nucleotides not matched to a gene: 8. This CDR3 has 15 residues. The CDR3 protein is CASSLRTGGEQPQHF. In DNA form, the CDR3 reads TGTGCCAGCAGTCTCCGGACAGGGGGAGAACAGCCCCAGCATTTT.

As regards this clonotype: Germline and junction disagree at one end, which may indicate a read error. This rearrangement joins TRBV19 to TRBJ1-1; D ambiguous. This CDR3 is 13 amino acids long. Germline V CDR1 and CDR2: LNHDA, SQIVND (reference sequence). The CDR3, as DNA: TGTGCCATTAGTCTCGATACGGACACTGAAGCTTTCTTT. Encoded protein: CAISLDTDTEAFF.

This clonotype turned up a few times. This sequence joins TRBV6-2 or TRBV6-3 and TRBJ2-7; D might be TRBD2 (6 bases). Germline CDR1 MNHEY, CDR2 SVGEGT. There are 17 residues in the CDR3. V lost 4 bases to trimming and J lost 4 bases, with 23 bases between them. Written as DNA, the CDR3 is TGTGCCAGCAGTTCTACCCTCCGGGCGGGGAAAAAGTACGAGCAGTACTTC. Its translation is CASSSTLRAGKKYEQYF.

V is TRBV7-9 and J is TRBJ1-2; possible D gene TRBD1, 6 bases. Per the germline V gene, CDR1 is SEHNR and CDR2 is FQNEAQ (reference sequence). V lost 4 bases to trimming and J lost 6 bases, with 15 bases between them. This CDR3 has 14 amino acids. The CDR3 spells CASSWTQGRDGYTF. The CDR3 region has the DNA TGTGCCAGCAGCTGGACACAGGGCCGGGATGGCTACACCTTC.

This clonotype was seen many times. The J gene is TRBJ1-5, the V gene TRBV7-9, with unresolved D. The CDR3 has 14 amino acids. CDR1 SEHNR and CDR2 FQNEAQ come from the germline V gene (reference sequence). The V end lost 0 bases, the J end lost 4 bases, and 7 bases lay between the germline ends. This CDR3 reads CASSLASDNQPQHF. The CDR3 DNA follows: TGTGCCAGCAGCTTAGCGTCGGATAATCAGCCCCAGCATTTT. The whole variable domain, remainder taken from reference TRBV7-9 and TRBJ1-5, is DTGVSQNPRHKITKRGQNVTFRCDPISEHNRLYWYRQTLGQGPEFLTYFQNEAQLEKSRLLSDRFSAERPKGSFSTLEIQRTEQGDSAMYLCASSLASDNQPQHFGDGTRLSIL.

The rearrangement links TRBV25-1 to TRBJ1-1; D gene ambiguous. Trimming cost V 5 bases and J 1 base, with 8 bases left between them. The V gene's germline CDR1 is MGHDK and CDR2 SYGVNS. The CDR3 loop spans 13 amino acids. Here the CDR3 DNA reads TGTGCCAGCAGTCCCAACAAGAACACTGAAGCTTTCTTT. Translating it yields CASSPNKNTEAFF.

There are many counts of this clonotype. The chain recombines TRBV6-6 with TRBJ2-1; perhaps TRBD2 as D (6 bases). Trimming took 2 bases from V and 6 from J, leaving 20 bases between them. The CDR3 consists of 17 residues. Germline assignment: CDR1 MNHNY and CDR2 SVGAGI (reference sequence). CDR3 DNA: TGTGCCAGCAGTTACGCATCGGGACTTAACAAACCCAATGAGCAGTTCTTC. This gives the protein CASSYASGLNKPNEQFF.

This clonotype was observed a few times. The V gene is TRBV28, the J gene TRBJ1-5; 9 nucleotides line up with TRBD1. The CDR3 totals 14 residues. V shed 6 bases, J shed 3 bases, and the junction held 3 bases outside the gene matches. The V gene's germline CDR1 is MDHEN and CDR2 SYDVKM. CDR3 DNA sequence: TGTGCCAGCAGCCGGGACAGGGTCAATCAGCCCCAGCATTTT. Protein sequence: CASSRDRVNQPQHF.

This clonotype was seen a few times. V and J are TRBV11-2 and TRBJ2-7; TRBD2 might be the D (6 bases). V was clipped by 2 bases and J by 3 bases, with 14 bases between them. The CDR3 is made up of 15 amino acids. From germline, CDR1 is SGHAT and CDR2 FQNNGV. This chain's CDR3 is CASSLSAGPNYEQYF. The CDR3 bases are TGTGCCAGCAGCTTAAGCGCGGGGCCCAACTACGAGCAGTACTTC.

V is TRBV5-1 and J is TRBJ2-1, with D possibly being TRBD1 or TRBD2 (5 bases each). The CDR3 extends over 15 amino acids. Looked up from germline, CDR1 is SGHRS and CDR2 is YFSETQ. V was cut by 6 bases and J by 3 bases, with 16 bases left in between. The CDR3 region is CASNPGGTVYNEQFF. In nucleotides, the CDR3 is TGCGCCAGCAACCCCGGTGGGACCGTCTACAATGAGCAGTTCTTC.

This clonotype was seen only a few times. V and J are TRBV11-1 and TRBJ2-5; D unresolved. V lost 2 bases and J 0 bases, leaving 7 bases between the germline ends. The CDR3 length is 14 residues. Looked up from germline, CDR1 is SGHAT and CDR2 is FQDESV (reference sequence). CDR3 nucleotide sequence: TGTGCCAGCAGCTTAACGGCAGACCAAGAGACCCAGTACTTC. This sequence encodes CASSLTADQETQYF.

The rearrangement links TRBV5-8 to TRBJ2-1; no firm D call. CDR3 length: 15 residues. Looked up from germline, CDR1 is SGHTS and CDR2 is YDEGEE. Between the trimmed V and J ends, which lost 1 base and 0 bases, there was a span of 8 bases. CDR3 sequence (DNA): TGTGCCAGCAGCTTGATGTGGGGCTCCTACAATGAGCAGTTCTTC. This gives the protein CASSLMWGSYNEQFF.

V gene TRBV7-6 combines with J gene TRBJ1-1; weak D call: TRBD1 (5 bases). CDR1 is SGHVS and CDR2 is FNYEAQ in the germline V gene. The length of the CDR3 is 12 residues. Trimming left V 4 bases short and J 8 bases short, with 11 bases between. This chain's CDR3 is CASSSQDGEAFF. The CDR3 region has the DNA TGTGCCAGCAGCTCACAGGACGGGGAAGCTTTCTTT.

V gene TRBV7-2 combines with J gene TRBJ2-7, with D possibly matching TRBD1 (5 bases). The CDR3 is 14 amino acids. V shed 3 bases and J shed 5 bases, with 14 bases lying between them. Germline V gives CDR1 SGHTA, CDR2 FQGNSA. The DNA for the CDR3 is TGTGCCAGCAGCTTGGAACAGGTCGTCCACGAGCAGTACTTC. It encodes CASSLEQVVHEQYF.

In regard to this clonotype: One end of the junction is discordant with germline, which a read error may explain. CDR3 nucleotides: TGTGCCAGCAGTTACTCGTTATCGACAGCAACTAATGAAAAAATGTTTTTT. Amino acids: CASSYSLSTATNEKMFF. The J gene is TRBJ1-4, the V gene TRBV6-5, with D possibly TRBD1 on 5 matching bases. The CDR3 is made up of 17 amino acids. Germline-derived CDR1 and CDR2 are MNHEY and SVGAGI.

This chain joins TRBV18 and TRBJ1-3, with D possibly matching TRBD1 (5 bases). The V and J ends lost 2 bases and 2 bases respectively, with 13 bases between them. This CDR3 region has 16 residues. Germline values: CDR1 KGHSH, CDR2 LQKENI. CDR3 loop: CASSPTTDSTGNTIYF. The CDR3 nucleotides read TGTGCCAGCTCACCAACGACAGATTCTACTGGAAACACCATATATTTT.

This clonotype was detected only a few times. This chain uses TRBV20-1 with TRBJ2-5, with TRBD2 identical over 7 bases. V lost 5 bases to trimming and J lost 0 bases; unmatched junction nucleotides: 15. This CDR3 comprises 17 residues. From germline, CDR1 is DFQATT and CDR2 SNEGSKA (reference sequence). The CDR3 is CSALPIILRGDQETQYF. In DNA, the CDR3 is TGCAGTGCTCTCCCGATCATCCTACGGGGGGACCAAGAGACCCAGTACTTC.